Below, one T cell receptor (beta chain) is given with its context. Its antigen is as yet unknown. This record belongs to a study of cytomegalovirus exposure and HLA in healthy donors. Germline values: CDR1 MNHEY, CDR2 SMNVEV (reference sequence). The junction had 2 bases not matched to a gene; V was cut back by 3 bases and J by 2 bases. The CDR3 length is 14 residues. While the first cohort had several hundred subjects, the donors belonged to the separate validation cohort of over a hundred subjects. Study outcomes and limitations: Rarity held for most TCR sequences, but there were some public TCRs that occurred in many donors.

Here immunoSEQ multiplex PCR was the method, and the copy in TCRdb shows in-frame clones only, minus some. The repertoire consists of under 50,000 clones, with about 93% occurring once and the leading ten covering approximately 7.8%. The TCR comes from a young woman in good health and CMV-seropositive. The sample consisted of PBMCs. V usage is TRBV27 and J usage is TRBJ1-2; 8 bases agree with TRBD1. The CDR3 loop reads CASSLDRANYGYTF. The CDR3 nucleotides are TGTGCCAGCAGTTTGGACAGGGCGAACTATGGCTACACCTTC.